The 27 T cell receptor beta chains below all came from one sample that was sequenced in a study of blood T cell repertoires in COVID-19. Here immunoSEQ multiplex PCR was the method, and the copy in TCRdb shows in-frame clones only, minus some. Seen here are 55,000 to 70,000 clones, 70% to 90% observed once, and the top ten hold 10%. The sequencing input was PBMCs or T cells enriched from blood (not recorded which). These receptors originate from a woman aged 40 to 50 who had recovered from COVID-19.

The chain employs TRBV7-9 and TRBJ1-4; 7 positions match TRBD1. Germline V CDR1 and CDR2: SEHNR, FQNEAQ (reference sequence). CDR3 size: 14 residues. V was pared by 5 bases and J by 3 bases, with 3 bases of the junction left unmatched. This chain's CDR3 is CASSNRGSNEKLFF. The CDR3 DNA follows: TGTGCCAGCAGCAACAGGGGTTCTAATGAAAAACTGTTTTTT. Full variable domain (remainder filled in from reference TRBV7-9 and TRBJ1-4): DTGVSQNPRHKITKRGQNVTFRCDPISEHNRLYWYRQTLGQGPEFLTYFQNEAQLEKSRLLSDRFSAERPKGSFSTLEIQRTEQGDSAMYLCASSNRGSNEKLFFGSGTQLSVL.

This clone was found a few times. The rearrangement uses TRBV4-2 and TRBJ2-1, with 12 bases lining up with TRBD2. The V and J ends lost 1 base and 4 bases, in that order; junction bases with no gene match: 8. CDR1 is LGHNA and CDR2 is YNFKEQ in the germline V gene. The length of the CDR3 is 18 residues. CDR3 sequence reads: CASSQGLAGGPIYNEQFF. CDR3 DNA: TGTGCCAGCAGCCAAGGGCTAGCGGGGGGGCCGATTTACAATGAGCAGTTCTTC.

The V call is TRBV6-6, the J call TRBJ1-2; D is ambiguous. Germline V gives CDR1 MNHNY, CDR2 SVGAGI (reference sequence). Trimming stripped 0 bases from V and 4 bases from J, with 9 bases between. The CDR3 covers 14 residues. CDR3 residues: CASSYSNAGYGYTF. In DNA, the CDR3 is TGTGCCAGCAGTTACTCAAACGCAGGCTATGGCTACACCTTC.

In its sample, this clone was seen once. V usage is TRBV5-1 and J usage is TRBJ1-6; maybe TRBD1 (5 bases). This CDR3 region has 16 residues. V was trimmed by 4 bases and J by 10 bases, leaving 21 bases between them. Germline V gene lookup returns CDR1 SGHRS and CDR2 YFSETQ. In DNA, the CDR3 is TGCGCCAGCAGCCCCTTTGAAAATGGGGGGGAATCACCCCTCCACTTT. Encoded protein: CASSPFENGGESPLHF.

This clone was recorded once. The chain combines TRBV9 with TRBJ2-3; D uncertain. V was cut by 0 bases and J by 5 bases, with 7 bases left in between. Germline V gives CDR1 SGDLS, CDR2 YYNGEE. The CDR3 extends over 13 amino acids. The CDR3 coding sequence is TGTGCCAGCAGCGTAGTCCGCGGAGATACGCAGTATTTT. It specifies CASSVVRGDTQYF.

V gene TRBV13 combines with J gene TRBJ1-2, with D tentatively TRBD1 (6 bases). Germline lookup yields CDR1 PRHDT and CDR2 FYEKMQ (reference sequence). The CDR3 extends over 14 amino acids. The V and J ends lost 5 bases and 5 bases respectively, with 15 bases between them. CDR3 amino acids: CASSEQGSLYGYTF. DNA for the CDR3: TGTGCCAGCAGCGAACAGGGTTCCCTTTATGGCTACACCTTC. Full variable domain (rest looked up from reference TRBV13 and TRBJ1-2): AAGVIQSPRHLIKEKRETATLKCYPIPRHDTVYWYQQGPGQDPQFLISFYEKMQSDKGSIPDRFSAQQFSDYHSELNMSSLELGDSALYFCASSEQGSLYGYTFGSGTRLTVV.

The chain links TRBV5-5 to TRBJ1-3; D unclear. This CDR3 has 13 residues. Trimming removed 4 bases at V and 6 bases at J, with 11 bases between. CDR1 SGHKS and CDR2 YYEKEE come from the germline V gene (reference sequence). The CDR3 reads CASSLIVENTIYF. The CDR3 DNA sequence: TGTGCCAGCAGCCTCATAGTAGAAAACACCATATATTTT.

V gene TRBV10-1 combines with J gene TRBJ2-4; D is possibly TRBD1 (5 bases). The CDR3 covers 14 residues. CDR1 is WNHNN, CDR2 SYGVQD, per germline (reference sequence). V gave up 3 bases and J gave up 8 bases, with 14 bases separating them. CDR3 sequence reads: CASSDPDSGDIQYF. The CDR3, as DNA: TGCGCCAGCAGTGACCCCGACAGTGGGGACATTCAGTACTTC.

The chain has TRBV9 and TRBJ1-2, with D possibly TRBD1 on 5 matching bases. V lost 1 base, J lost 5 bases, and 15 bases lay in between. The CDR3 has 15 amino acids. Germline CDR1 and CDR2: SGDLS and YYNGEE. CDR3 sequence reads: CASSVTSGGRYGYTF. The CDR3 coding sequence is TGTGCCAGCAGCGTAACTTCCGGGGGAAGGTATGGCTACACCTTC.

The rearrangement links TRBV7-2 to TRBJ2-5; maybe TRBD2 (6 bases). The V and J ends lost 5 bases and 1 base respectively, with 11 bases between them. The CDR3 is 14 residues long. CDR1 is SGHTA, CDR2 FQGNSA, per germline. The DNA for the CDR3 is TGTGCCAGCAGCCTGGGACTTGCCCAAGAGACCCAGTACTTC. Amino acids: CASSLGLAQETQYF. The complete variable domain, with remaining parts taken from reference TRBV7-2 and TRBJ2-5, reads GAGVSQSPSNKVTEKGKDVELRCDPISGHTALYWYRQSLGQGLEFLIYFQGNSAPDKSGLPSDRFSAERTGGSVSTLTIQRTQQEDSAVYLCASSLGLAQETQYFGPGTRLLVL.

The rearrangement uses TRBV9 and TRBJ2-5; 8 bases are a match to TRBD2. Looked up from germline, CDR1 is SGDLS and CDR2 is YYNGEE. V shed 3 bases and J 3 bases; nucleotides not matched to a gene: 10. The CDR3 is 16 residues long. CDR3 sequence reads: CASSDSGGDHEETQYF. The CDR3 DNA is TGTGCCAGCAGCGACTCCGGGGGGGACCACGAAGAGACCCAGTACTTC.

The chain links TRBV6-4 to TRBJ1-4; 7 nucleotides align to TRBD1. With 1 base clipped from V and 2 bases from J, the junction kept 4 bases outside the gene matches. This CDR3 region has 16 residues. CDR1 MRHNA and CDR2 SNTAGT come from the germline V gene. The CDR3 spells CASSDYRGGTNEKLFF. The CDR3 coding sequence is TGTGCCAGCAGTGACTACAGGGGAGGCACTAATGAAAAACTGTTTTTT.

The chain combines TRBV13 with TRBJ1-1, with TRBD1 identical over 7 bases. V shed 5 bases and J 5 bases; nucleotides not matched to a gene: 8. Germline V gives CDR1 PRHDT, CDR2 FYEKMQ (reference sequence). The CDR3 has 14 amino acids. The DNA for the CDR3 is TGTGCCAGCAGCCTTGACAGGGATGGGACTGAAGCTTTCTTT. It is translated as CASSLDRDGTEAFF.

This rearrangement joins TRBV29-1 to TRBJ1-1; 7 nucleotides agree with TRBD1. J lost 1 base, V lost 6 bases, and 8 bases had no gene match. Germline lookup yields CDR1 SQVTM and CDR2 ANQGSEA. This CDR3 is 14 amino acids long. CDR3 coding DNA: TGCAGCGTAAGTACCGGGACAGCGAACACTGAAGCTTTCTTT. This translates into CSVSTGTANTEAFF.

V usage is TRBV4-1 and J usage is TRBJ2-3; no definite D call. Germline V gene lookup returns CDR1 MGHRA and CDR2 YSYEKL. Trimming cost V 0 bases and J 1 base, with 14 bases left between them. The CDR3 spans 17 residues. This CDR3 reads CASSQDGPPSGTDTQYF. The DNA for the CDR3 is TGCGCCAGCAGCCAAGATGGGCCGCCGTCGGGCACAGATACGCAGTATTTT.

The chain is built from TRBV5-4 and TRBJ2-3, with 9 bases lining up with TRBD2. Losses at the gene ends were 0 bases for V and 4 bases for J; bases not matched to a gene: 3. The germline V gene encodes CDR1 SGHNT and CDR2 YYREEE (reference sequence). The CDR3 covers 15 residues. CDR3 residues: CASSLVAGGADTQYF. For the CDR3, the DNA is TGTGCCAGCAGCTTGGTTGCGGGGGGGGCAGATACGCAGTATTTT.

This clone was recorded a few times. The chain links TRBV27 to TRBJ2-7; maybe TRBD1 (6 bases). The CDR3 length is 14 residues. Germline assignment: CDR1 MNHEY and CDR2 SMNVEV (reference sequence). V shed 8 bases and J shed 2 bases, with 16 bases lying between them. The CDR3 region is CASRRTAGPYEQYF. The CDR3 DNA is TGTGCCAGCCGTAGGACAGCAGGGCCCTACGAGCAGTACTTC.

The CDR3 DNA sequence: TGTGCCAGCAGTTACACGTACAGGGGTAGGGAAAAACTGTTTTTT. Translation: CASSYTYRGREKLFF. This chain links TRBV6-5 with TRBJ1-4, with TRBD1 matching 7 bases. The V and J ends lost 2 bases and 8 bases, in that order; junction bases with no gene match: 8. This CDR3 contains 15 residues. Germline V gene data show CDR1 as MNHEY and CDR2 as SVGAGI.

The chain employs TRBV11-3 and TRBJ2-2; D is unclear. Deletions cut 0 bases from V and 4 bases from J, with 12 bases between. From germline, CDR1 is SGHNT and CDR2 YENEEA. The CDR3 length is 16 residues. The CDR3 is CASSLDPLLPTGELFF. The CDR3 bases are TGTGCCAGCAGCTTAGATCCCCTTCTCCCCACCGGGGAGCTGTTTTTT.

The CDR3 here is CASSLHTDNGYTF. Written as DNA, the CDR3 is TGTGCCAGCAGTTTACATACGGACAATGGCTACACCTTC. V usage is TRBV27 and J usage is TRBJ1-2, with D perhaps TRBD1 (5 bases). The germline CDR1 and CDR2 sequences are MNHEY and SMNVEV (reference sequence). Deletions cut 2 bases from V and 6 bases from J, with 10 bases between. The CDR3 extends over 13 amino acids.

The CDR3 loop is CASDRDRESYTEAFF. The CDR3 DNA is TGTGCCAGCGACCGGGACAGGGAAAGTTACACTGAAGCTTTCTTT. This chain links TRBV19 with TRBJ1-1; 9 bases match TRBD1. Germline CDR1 is LNHDA and CDR2 is SQIVND (reference sequence). Trimming took 9 bases from V and 3 from J; bases not matched to a gene: 11. The length of the CDR3 is 15 residues.

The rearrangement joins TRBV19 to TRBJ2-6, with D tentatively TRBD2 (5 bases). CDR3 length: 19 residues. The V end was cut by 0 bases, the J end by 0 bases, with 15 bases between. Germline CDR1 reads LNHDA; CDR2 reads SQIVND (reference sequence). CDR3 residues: CASSIDRSGINSGANVLTF. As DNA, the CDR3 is TGTGCCAGTAGTATAGATCGCTCGGGAATTAACTCTGGGGCCAACGTCCTGACTTTC.

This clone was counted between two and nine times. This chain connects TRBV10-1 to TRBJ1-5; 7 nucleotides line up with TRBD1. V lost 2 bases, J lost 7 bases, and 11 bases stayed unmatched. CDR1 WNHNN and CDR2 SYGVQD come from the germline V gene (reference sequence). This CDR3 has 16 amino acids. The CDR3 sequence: CASSETGEEIMQPQHF. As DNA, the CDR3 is TGCGCCAGCAGTGAGACAGGGGAGGAGATAATGCAGCCCCAGCATTTT.

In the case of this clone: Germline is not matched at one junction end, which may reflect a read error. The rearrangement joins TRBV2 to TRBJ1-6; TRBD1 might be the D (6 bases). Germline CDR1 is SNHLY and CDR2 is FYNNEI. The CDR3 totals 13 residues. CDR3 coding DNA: TGTGCCACCCGCGGACAGATTAATGCACCCCTCCACTTT. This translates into CATRGQINAPLHF.

The CDR3 loop is CASSLIGLIGTGSTEAFF. The CDR3, as DNA: TGTGCCAGCAGCCTAATTGGACTGATCGGGACAGGGAGTACTGAAGCTTTCTTT. The chain uses TRBV5-6 and TRBJ1-1, with 9 nucleotides matching TRBD1. Germline V gene data show CDR1 as SGHDT and CDR2 as YYEEEE. The CDR3 extends over 18 amino acids. V trimming: 4 bases; J trimming: 5 bases; junction bases outside the gene matches: 18.

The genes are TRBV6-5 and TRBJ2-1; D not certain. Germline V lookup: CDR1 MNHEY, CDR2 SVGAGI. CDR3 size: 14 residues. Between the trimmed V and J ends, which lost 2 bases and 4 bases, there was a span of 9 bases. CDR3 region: CASSYTAEYNEQFF. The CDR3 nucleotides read TGTGCCAGCAGTTACACGGCGGAATACAATGAGCAGTTCTTC.

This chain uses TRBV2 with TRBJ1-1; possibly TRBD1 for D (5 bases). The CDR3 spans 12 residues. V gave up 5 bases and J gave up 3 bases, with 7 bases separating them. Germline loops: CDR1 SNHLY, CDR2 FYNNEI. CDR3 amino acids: CASSLGDTEAFF. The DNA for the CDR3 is TGTGCCAGCAGTTTAGGGGACACTGAAGCTTTCTTT.